This T cell receptor beta chain emerged from a study of T cells after posttransplantation cyclophosphamide. Sequencing was performed with immunoSEQ multiplex PCR; in TCRdb, only in-frame clones are kept and a portion is missing. This sample yields about 20,000 clones, of which approximately 69% are seen a single time; less than 35% belongs to the top ten. V dropped 1 base and J dropped 6 bases, with 9 bases sitting between them. The CDR3 loop spans 13 amino acids. The V gene's germline CDR1 is LGHNA and CDR2 YNFKEQ. Notes on this clone: The target antigen is unknown.

Whole-study findings and limits: Recipient CMV seropositivity and CMV reactivation strongly tracked TRB clonality. TRB overlap between skin or GI tissue T cells and blood was limited.

Busulfan-fludarabine conditioning, marrow transplant, and cyclophosphamide on days +3 and +4 were administered. V usage is TRBV4-2 and J usage is TRBJ1-2; D is unresolved. The sequence derives from a male patient between 25 and 40 years old who received an allogeneic stem cell transplant from a related donor, was CMV-positive, and had acute GVHD only. Some T cells may be transferred from the graft donor. The sample was PBMCs, taken after an allogeneic stem cell transplant with post-transplant cyclophosphamide. CDR3 region: CASSQVAGDGYTF. Here the CDR3 DNA reads TGTGCCAGCAGCCAAGTAGCGGGTGATGGCTACACCTTC.